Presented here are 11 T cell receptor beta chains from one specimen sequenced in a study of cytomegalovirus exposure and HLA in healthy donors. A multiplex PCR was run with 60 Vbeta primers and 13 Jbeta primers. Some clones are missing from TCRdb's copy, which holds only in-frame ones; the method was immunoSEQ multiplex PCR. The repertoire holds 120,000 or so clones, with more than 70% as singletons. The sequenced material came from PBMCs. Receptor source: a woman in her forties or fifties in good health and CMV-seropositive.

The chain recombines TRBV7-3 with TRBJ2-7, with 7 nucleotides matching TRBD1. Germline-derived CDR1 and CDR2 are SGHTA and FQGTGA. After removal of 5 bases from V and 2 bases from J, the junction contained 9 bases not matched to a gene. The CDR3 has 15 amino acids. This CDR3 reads CASSPYRGPPYEQYF. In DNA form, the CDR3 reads TGTGCCAGCAGCCCCTACAGGGGTCCCCCCTACGAGCAGTACTTC.

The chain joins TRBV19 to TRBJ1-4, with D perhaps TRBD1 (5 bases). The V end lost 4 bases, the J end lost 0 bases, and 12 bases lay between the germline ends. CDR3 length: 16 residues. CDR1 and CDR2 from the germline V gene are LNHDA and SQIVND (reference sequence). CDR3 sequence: CASSTRSTATNEKLFF. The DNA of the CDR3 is TGTGCCAGTAGTACAAGGTCGACAGCAACTAATGAAAAACTGTTTTTT.

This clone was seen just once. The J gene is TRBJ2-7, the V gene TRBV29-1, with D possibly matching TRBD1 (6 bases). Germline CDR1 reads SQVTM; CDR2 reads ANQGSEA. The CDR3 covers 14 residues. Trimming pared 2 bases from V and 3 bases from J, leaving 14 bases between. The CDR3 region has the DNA TGCAGCGTTGAAAAACAGGGTCCTGGCTACGAGCAGTACTTC. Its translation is CSVEKQGPGYEQYF.

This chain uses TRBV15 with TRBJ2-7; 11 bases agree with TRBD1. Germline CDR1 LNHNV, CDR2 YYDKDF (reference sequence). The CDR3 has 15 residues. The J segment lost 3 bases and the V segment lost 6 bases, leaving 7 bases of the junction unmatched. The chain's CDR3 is CATRPTGTGGYEQYF. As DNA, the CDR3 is TGTGCCACCAGGCCCACCGGGACAGGGGGCTACGAGCAGTACTTC.

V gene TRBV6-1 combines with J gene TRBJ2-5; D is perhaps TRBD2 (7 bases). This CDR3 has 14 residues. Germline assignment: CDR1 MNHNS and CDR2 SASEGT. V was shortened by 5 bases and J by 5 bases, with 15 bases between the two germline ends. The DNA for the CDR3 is TGTGCCAGCAGTCTGACGAGGGGGGGGGAGACCCAGTACTTC. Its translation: CASSLTRGGETQYF.

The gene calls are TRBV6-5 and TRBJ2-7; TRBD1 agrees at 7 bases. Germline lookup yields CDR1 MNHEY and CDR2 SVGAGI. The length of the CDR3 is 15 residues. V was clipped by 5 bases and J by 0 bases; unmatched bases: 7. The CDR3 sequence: CASSRGQSSSYEQYF. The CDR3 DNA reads TGTGCCAGCAGTCGGGGACAGTCGAGCTCCTACGAGCAGTACTTC.

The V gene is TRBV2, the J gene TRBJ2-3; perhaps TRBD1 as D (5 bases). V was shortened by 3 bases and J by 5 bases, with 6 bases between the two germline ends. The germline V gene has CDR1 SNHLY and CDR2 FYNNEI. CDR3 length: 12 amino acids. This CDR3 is CASSEGLDTQYF. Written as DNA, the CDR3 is TGTGCCAGCAGTGAGGGGCTAGATACGCAGTATTTT.

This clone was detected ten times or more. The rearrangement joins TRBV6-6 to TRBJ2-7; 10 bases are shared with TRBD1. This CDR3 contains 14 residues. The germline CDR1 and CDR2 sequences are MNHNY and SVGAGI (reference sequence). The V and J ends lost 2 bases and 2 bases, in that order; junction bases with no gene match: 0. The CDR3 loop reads CASSYGQGAYEQYF. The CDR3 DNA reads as TGTGCCAGCAGTTACGGACAGGGGGCCTACGAGCAGTACTTC.

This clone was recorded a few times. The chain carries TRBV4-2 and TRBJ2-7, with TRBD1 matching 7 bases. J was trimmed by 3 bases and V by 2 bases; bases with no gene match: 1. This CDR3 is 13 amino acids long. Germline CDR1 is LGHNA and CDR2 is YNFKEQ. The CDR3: CASSQWDSYEQYF. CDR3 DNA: TGTGCCAGCAGCCAATGGGACAGCTACGAGCAGTACTTC.

The CDR3 reads CASSQPGRLETQYF. The CDR3, as DNA: TGCGCCAGCAGCCAACCAGGAAGGTTGGAGACCCAGTACTTC. The chain links TRBV4-1 to TRBJ2-5; D gene ambiguous. Germline loops: CDR1 MGHRA, CDR2 YSYEKL. V lost 2 bases to trimming and J lost 5 bases, with 12 bases between them. This CDR3 is 14 amino acids long.

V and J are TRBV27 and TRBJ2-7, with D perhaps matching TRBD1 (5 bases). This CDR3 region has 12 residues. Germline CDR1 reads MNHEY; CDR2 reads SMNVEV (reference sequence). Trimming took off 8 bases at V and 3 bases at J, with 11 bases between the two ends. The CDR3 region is CASGKRGYEQYF. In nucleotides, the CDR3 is TGTGCCAGCGGGAAAAGGGGCTACGAGCAGTACTTC.